The text below deals with one T cell receptor beta chain. TCRdb processed the RT-PCR reads anew with MiXCR; each CDR3 protein has one entry. The sample has around 490,000 distinct CDR3 sequences, approximately 7.7% seen once; the top ten hold over 10%. The sample is drawn from a study of response to subunit inactivated influenza vaccine. The CDR3 has 12 amino acids. Germline loops: CDR1 SQVTM, CDR2 ANQGSEA. Trimming cost V 4 bases and J 3 bases, with 7 bases left between them. Sequencing used PBMCs from blood, obtained roughly 24 months after vaccination. This chain connects TRBV29-1 to TRBJ1-3, with D hard to call. The receptor comes from a man aged 45 to 70 who received an inactivated influenza vaccine. The DNA of the CDR3 is TGCAGCGTTGCGTCAGGTGGAAACACCATATATTTT. It encodes CSVASGGNTIYF.